Following are 21 T cell receptor beta chains from one sample sequenced in a study of T-cell reconstitution after alpha-beta-depleted transplantation in children. Unique molecular identifiers were used in preparing the TCRbeta library. TCRdb reprocessed the PCR reads via MiXCR and lists one record per CDR3 protein. Of about 600,000 distinct CDR3 sequences listed, under 15% are singletons. This sample comprised PBMCs, mostly from graft donor cells, obtained 360 days after TCRalphabeta/CD19-depleted stem cell transplant. The origin of the receptors is a male patient between 10 and 17 years old who had a stem cell transplant for acute myeloid leukemia, so the T cells may come from the graft donor.

This clonotype was seen a few times. In DNA, the CDR3 is TGTGCCAGCACCCTACTAGCGTCAAGCTCCTACAATGAGCAGTTCTTC. Its translation: CASTLLASSSYNEQFF. V gene TRBV5-5 combines with J gene TRBJ2-1; 7 nucleotides align to TRBD2. The CDR3 contains 16 residues. The germline gives CDR1 SGHKS, CDR2 YYEKEE (reference sequence). Trimming at V came to 6 bases and at J to 0 bases, leaving 9 bases not matched to a gene.

The J gene is TRBJ1-5, the V gene TRBV20-1, with 9 bases identical to TRBD1. This CDR3 is built from 13 residues. J was trimmed by 8 bases and V by 6 bases; bases with no gene match: 8. Germline assignment: CDR1 DFQATT and CDR2 SNEGSKA (reference sequence). CDR3 sequence: CSAGTGTLEPQHF. For the CDR3, the DNA is TGCAGTGCGGGGACAGGGACGCTGGAGCCCCAGCATTTT.

The sample holds a few counts of this clonotype. The V gene is TRBV5-1, the J gene TRBJ2-1; D is ambiguous. CDR3 size: 15 residues. Germline V gene lookup returns CDR1 SGHRS and CDR2 YFSETQ. Between the trimmed V and J ends, which lost 0 bases and 0 bases, there was a span of 7 bases. CDR3 residues: CASSLGVNSYNEQFF. CDR3 coding DNA: TGCGCCAGCAGCTTGGGTGTTAACTCCTACAATGAGCAGTTCTTC.

There are a few counts of this clonotype. This chain links TRBV28 with TRBJ1-5; weak D call: TRBD1 (5 bases). The CDR3 length is 15 residues. The V and J ends lost 6 bases and 1 base respectively, with 13 bases between them. Per the germline V gene, CDR1 is MDHEN and CDR2 is SYDVKM. CDR3 bases: TGTGCCAGCAGCCTCAGGGTAACGAGCAATCAGCCCCAGCATTTT. Its translation is CASSLRVTSNQPQHF.

This clonotype occurred many times. The V call is TRBV5-1, the J call TRBJ2-7; D gene uncertain. The germline CDR1 and CDR2 sequences are SGHRS and YFSETQ. V shed 0 bases and J shed 3 bases, with 7 bases lying between them. The CDR3 has 13 amino acids. The chain's CDR3 is CASSLERIYEQYF. DNA for the CDR3: TGCGCCAGCAGCTTGGAACGGATCTACGAGCAGTACTTC.

This clonotype was seen a handful of times. The chain has TRBV20-1 and TRBJ2-3; D call uncertain. The CDR3 length is 12 residues. V was cut by 3 bases and J by 0 bases, with 4 bases left in between. Germline V gene data show CDR1 as DFQATT and CDR2 as SNEGSKA (reference sequence). CDR3 sequence: CSARKSTDTQYF. Written as DNA, the CDR3 is TGCAGTGCTAGGAAAAGCACAGATACGCAGTATTTT.

The rearrangement joins TRBV12-3 or TRBV12-4 to TRBJ2-7, with D uncertain. Trimming stripped 1 base from V and 4 bases from J, with 8 bases between. This CDR3 is built from 13 residues. This CDR3 is CASSLVSVYEQYF. DNA for the CDR3: TGTGCCAGCAGTTTAGTATCCGTATACGAGCAGTACTTC.

V is TRBV14 and J is TRBJ1-1, with D uncertain. V lost 0 bases to trimming and J lost 0 bases, with 8 bases between them. The V gene's germline CDR1 is SGHDN and CDR2 FVKESK. The CDR3 has 15 residues. The CDR3 here is CASSQDLNLNTEAFF. For the CDR3, the DNA is TGTGCCAGCAGCCAAGATCTGAACTTGAACACTGAAGCTTTCTTT.

V is TRBV5-6 and J is TRBJ1-5, with D possibly matching TRBD1 (5 bases). The V end lost 4 bases, the J end lost 1 base, and 12 bases lay between the germline ends. CDR3 length: 15 residues. The germline gives CDR1 SGHDT, CDR2 YYEEEE. CDR3 in amino acids: CASSKGQGSNQPQHF. CDR3 sequence (DNA): TGTGCCAGCAGCAAGGGGCAGGGAAGCAATCAGCCCCAGCATTTT. The full variable domain, its missing parts supplied by reference TRBV5-6 and TRBJ1-5, is DAGVTQSPTHLIKTRGQQVTLRCSPKSGHDTVSWYQQALGQGPQFIFQYYEEEERQRGNFPDRFSGHQFPNYSSELNVNALLLGDSALYLCASSKGQGSNQPQHFGDGTRLSIL.

This clonotype showed up many times. The chain joins TRBV28 to TRBJ2-3; D is perhaps TRBD2 (5 bases). V was shortened by 3 bases and J by 1 base, with 14 bases between the two germline ends. CDR1 and CDR2 (germline): MDHEN, SYDVKM. There are 16 residues in the CDR3. CDR3 region: CASSFQLGVGTDTQYF. CDR3 nucleotides: TGTGCCAGCAGTTTTCAGCTGGGAGTCGGCACAGATACGCAGTATTTT.

In this sample, this clonotype turned up a few times. In DNA, the CDR3 is TGTGCCAGCAGCGTAGGATCATCGGGAGGCGCCTACGAGCAGTACTTC. It yields the protein CASSVGSSGGAYEQYF. The chain combines TRBV9 with TRBJ2-7, with TRBD2 matching over 7 bases. V trimming: 0 bases; J trimming: 2 bases; junction bases outside the gene matches: 8. Looked up from germline, CDR1 is SGDLS and CDR2 is YYNGEE. The CDR3 is 16 amino acids. The whole variable domain, remainder taken from reference TRBV9 and TRBJ2-7, is DSGVTQTPKHLITATGQRVTLRCSPRSGDLSVYWYQQSLDQGLQFLIQYYNGEERAKGNILERFSAQQFPDLHSELNLSSLELGDSALYFCASSVGSSGGAYEQYFGPGTRLTVT.

Ten or more counts support this clonotype. V gene TRBV28 combines with J gene TRBJ2-7, with D perhaps matching TRBD1 or TRBD2 (5 bases each). The germline CDR1 and CDR2 sequences are MDHEN and SYDVKM. The V and J ends lost 3 bases and 7 bases respectively, with 10 bases between them. The CDR3 loop spans 12 amino acids. In nucleotides, the CDR3 is TGTGCCAGCAGTTTTGGGACGGGTGAGCAGTACTTC. As protein: CASSFGTGEQYF.

The table lists this clonotype with many counts. The chain couples TRBV5-1 to TRBJ2-1; either TRBD1 or TRBD2 may fit D (5 bases each). Germline V gene sequence: CDR1 SGHRS, CDR2 YFSETQ. V was shortened by 5 bases and J by 2 bases, with 14 bases between the two germline ends. CDR3 length: 15 residues. The CDR3 DNA sequence: TGCGCCAGCAGAACCGGGACGCCCACCTACAATGAGCAGTTCTTC. Protein sequence: CASRTGTPTYNEQFF.

The chain links TRBV20-1 to TRBJ1-4; no definite D call. The CDR3 length is 16 residues. In germline, CDR1 is DFQATT, CDR2 SNEGSKA (reference sequence). The V end lost 0 bases, the J end lost 4 bases, and 15 bases lay between the germline ends. The CDR3 protein is CSAREPVRRGNEKLFF. CDR3 coding DNA: TGCAGTGCTAGAGAACCTGTTAGAAGAGGTAATGAAAAACTGTTTTTT.

This clonotype was counted at least ten times. The chain links TRBV5-1 to TRBJ2-3, with D possibly TRBD2 on 6 matching bases. In germline, CDR1 is SGHRS, CDR2 YFSETQ. The CDR3 contains 16 residues. The V gene lost 4 bases and the J gene lost 4 bases, with 19 bases spanning the gap. The CDR3 sequence is CASSHLMAGTSDTQYF. The CDR3 DNA follows: TGCGCCAGCAGCCATCTGATGGCGGGAACGTCAGATACGCAGTATTTT.

This clonotype was observed a few times. This chain connects TRBV21-1 to TRBJ2-7; the table assigns TRBD2, which was not confirmed against the DNA. TRBV21-1 is annotated as a pseudogene. The CDR3 length is 19 residues. The DNA for the CDR3 is TGTGCCAGCAGCAAAGTAAGGGCCACGGGCGGGAGGGCCATCGACGAGCAGTACTTC. Its translation: CASSKVRATGGRAIDEQYF.

This clonotype was counted only a few times. The V call is TRBV7-3, the J call TRBJ1-1; no clear D gene. Trimming took off 1 base at V and 6 bases at J, with 9 bases between the two ends. CDR1 SGHTA and CDR2 FQGTGA come from the germline V gene. This CDR3 comprises 13 residues. The CDR3 reads CASSLRPGAEAFF. CDR3 DNA: TGTGCCAGCAGCTTAAGGCCTGGCGCTGAAGCTTTCTTT.

This clonotype was counted only a few times. This chain uses TRBV6-1 with TRBJ2-3; 7 bases agree with TRBD1. The CDR3 covers 16 residues. J was trimmed by 0 bases and V by 8 bases; bases with no gene match: 11. The germline V gene encodes CDR1 MNHNS and CDR2 SASEGT. The CDR3 DNA follows: TGTGCCAGCGGAAGGGGGCAGACCACTAGCACAGATACGCAGTATTTT. Amino acids: CASGRGQTTSTDTQYF.

This clonotype was detected a few times. This CDR3 reads CASSRQREVKGEQYF. CDR3 DNA: TGTGCCAGCAGCAGACAGCGGGAGGTTAAGGGCGAGCAGTACTTC. The chain employs TRBV5-4 and TRBJ2-7, with TRBD2 identical over 9 bases. The CDR3 runs to 15 residues. V gave up 4 bases and J gave up 6 bases; unmatched junction bases: 11. Germline-derived CDR1 and CDR2 are SGHNT and YYREEE (reference sequence).

This chain links TRBV6-2 or TRBV6-3 with TRBJ2-6; 8 bases line up with TRBD1. Germline CDR1 and CDR2: MNHEY and SVGEGT. Trimming took 10 bases from V and 2 from J; bases not matched to a gene: 7. The CDR3 runs 15 residues. The CDR3: CATGQGFAGANVLTF. The CDR3 nucleotides read TGTGCCACCGGACAGGGTTTCGCTGGGGCCAACGTCCTGACTTTC.

V and J are TRBV24-1 and TRBJ2-5; tentative D call: TRBD1 (6 bases). The V end was cut by 12 bases, the J end by 2 bases, with 12 bases between. The germline gives CDR1 KGHDR, CDR2 SFDVKD. The CDR3 extends over 12 amino acids. CDR3 amino acids: CAVQQGQETQYF. For the CDR3, the DNA is TGTGCCGTTCAACAGGGACAAGAGACCCAGTACTTC.